This TCR beta chain was sequenced for a study of blood T cell repertoires in COVID-19. Cohort allocation depended upon clinical history that participants reported. Sequencing was performed with immunoSEQ multiplex PCR; in TCRdb, only in-frame clones are kept and a portion is missing. The sample gives 250,000 to 300,000 clones, nearly 90% of which show up once; 0.75% to 1% is in the top ten. Trimming cost V 0 bases and J 4 bases, with 22 bases left between them. The CDR3 length is 18 residues. Germline V gene data show CDR1 as LNHNV and CDR2 as YYDKDF (reference sequence). The sequence derives from a woman in her twenties or thirties who had recovered from COVID-19. This sequence joins TRBV15 and TRBJ2-7; a possible D gene is TRBD2 (6 bases). The sequencing sample was made of PBMCs or T cells enriched from blood (not recorded which). CDR3 sequence: CATSRDTSYPTSAYEQYF. CDR3 DNA sequence: TGTGCCACCAGCAGAGATACGTCGTATCCGACTAGTGCGTACGAGCAGTACTTC.